This TCR beta chain emerged from a study of blood T cell repertoires in COVID-19. For the study at large: Researchers got acute and convalescent COVID-19 samples from the United States, Italy and Spain. T cells, B-cell-depleted T cells, or PBMCs supplied cDNA or gDNA.

Original processing methods: By means of reference gene primer amplification, nucleated cell counts were estimated. Sequenced by immunoSEQ multiplex PCR; TCRdb stores in-frame clones only, minus some. Clone size and V and J calls were adopted from that table, with D and trimming inferred from the DNA. This table holds about 150,000 clones, less than 90% found once. The ends were cut back, 5 bases at V and 8 bases at J, with 12 bases in the middle. Germline CDR1 MNHEY, CDR2 SVGEGT. This CDR3 comprises 12 residues. The rearrangement uses TRBV6-2 or TRBV6-3 and TRBJ1-1; perhaps TRBD1 as D (6 bases). The sample was peripheral blood. The source of this sequence is a woman in her 70s with acute or convalescent COVID-19. The CDR3 DNA follows: TGTGCCAGCAGTCGGACAGAGTGGGAAGCTTTCTTT. It translates to CASSRTEWEAFF.